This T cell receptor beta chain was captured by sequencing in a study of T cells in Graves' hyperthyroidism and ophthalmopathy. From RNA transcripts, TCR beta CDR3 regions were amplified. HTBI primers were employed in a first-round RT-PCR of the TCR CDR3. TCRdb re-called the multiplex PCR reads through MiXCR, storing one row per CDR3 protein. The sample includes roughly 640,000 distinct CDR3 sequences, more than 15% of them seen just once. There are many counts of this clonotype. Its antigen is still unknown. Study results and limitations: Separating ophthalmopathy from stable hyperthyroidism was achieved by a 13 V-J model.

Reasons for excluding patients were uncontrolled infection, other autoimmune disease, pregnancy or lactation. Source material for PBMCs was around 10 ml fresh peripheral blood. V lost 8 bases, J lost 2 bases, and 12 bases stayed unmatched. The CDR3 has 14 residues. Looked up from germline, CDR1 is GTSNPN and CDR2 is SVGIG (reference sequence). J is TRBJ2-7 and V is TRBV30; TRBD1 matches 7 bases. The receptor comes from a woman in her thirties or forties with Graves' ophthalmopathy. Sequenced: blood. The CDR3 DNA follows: TGTGCCGGACACAGGGGACCCTCCCCCTACGAGCAGTACTTC. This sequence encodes CAGHRGPSPYEQYF. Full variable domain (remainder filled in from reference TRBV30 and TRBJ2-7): SQTIHQWPATLVQPVGSPLSLECTVEGTSNPNLYWYRQAAGRGLQLLFYSVGIGQISSEVPQNLSASRPQDRQFILSSKKLLLSDSGFYLCAGHRGPSPYEQYFGPGTRLTVT.